These 18 T cell receptor beta chains share one sample of origin, sequenced in a study of shared clonotypes between healthy human individuals. Method: immunoSEQ multiplex PCR; TCRdb's copy keeps in-frame clones and lacks some. The data show roughly 680,000 clones, 55% to 80% seen once. Sequencing input: memory CD4+ T cells sorted from blood. Subset of the sample: CD45RA-negative fraction. The receptor set was obtained from a woman in her 30s in good health.

Remarks on this clone: At the DNA level, this CDR3 is encoded by other sequences in the same sample as well. The chain employs TRBV27 and TRBJ2-7; TRBD1 aligns across 10 bases. V gave up 4 bases and J gave up 2 bases; unmatched junction bases: 5. CDR1 and CDR2 (germline): MNHEY, SMNVEV (reference sequence). The CDR3 totals 15 residues. CDR3 sequence: CASSSPGQGTYEQYF. The CDR3, as DNA: TGTGCCAGCAGTTCCCCGGGACAGGGGACCTACGAGCAGTACTTC.

This clone has just a few counts. The chain combines TRBV19 with TRBJ1-2; 9 bases map to TRBD1. Germline V gene lookup returns CDR1 LNHDA and CDR2 SQIVND (reference sequence). The J segment lost 5 bases and the V segment lost 6 bases, leaving 4 bases of the junction unmatched. CDR3 length equals 13 residues. The CDR3 DNA reads as TGTGCCAGTAGCCGGGGACAGGGTTATGGCTACACCTTC. Amino acids: CASSRGQGYGYTF. Drawing the rest from reference TRBV19 and TRBJ1-2, the complete variable domain is DGGITQSPKYLFRKEGQNVTLSCEQNLNHDAMYWYRQDPGQGLRLIYYSQIVNDFQKGDIAEGYSVSREKKESFPLTVTSAQKNPTAFYLCASSRGQGYGYTFGSGTRLTVV.

V is TRBV6-1 and J is TRBJ1-2; the D gene is possibly TRBD1 (5 bases). CDR3 length: 13 amino acids. Germline V gene sequence: CDR1 MNHNS, CDR2 SASEGT. The V gene lost 4 bases and the J gene lost 4 bases, with 10 bases spanning the gap. CDR3 loop: CASSVEGTYGYTF. The CDR3, as DNA: TGTGCCAGCAGTGTTGAGGGGACCTATGGCTACACCTTC.

The chain has TRBV10-2 and TRBJ2-7, with D tentatively TRBD2 (6 bases). V was clipped by 6 bases and J by 4 bases, with 13 bases between them. The CDR3 has 13 residues. Germline values: CDR1 WSHSY, CDR2 SAAADI. The DNA of the CDR3 is TGCGCCAGCAGCCTAGCGATGCTTTACGAGCAGTACTTC. Its protein product is CASSLAMLYEQYF.

The chain recombines TRBV14 with TRBJ1-2; the match to TRBD1 covers 7 bases. Germline CDR1 is SGHDN and CDR2 is FVKESK. The CDR3 has 14 amino acids. Germline trimming cut 5 bases from V and 7 bases from J; bases unmatched to any gene: 10. The CDR3 sequence is CASSAAGGYSGYTF. In nucleotides, the CDR3 is TGTGCCAGCAGCGCCGCAGGGGGGTACTCTGGCTACACCTTC.

This clone was counted once. The J gene is TRBJ2-7, the V gene TRBV5-1; no clear D gene. CDR1 is SGHRS, CDR2 YFSETQ, per germline. Between the trimmed V and J ends, which lost 7 bases and 5 bases, there was a span of 13 bases. The CDR3 runs to 12 residues. The DNA of the CDR3 is TGCGCCAGCGCTCGGGCAGGCGACGAGCAGTACTTC. It encodes CASARAGDEQYF.

V usage is TRBV5-1 and J usage is TRBJ1-1; D possibly corresponds to TRBD1 (5 bases). The germline V and J ends were trimmed by 4 bases and 0 bases, with 16 bases remaining between them. CDR3 length: 16 amino acids. From germline, CDR1 is SGHRS and CDR2 YFSETQ. CDR3 in amino acids: CASSHGTMGVNTEAFF. The CDR3 DNA reads as TGCGCCAGCAGCCATGGGACGATGGGGGTGAACACTGAAGCTTTCTTT. Supplemented by reference TRBV5-1 and TRBJ1-1, the full variable domain reads KAGVTQTPRYLIKTRGQQVTLSCSPISGHRSVSWYQQTPGQGLQFLFEYFSETQRNKGNFPGRFSGRQFSNSRSEMNVSTLELGDSALYLCASSHGTMGVNTEAFFGQGTRLTVV.

This CDR3 reads CASTLDSGASEQYF. CDR3 bases: TGTGCCAGCACCCTGGACTCCGGTGCCTCCGAGCAGTACTTC. The V and J genes are TRBV6-5 and TRBJ2-7, with D possibly matching TRBD2 (5 bases). The CDR3 length is 14 residues. V was trimmed by 7 bases and J by 6 bases, leaving 19 bases between them. The germline V gene encodes CDR1 MNHEY and CDR2 SVGAGI.

This clone is a singleton in its sample. The chain carries TRBV6-4 and TRBJ2-7, with D tentatively TRBD2 (5 bases). This CDR3 comprises 16 residues. CDR1 is MRHNA and CDR2 is SNTAGT in the germline V gene. V was pared by 4 bases and J by 3 bases, with 19 bases between. For the CDR3, the DNA is TGTGCCAGCAGTGCCCTCCGACTACCCCCGGACTACGAGCAGTACTTC. Translated: CASSALRLPPDYEQYF.

This clone was observed once. This chain connects TRBV13 to TRBJ2-3, with unresolved D. Germline V gives CDR1 PRHDT, CDR2 FYEKMQ (reference sequence). V was cut by 2 bases and J by 0 bases, with 6 bases left in between. The CDR3 is 14 amino acids. CDR3 protein: CASSLQQSTDTQYF. The CDR3 DNA sequence: TGTGCCAGCAGCTTACAACAAAGCACAGATACGCAGTATTTT. The full variable domain, with the rest looked up from reference TRBV13 and TRBJ2-3, is AAGVIQSPRHLIKEKRETATLKCYPIPRHDTVYWYQQGPGQDPQFLISFYEKMQSDKGSIPDRFSAQQFSDYHSELNMSSLELGDSALYFCASSLQQSTDTQYFGPGTRLTVL.

This clone was detected only a few times. At the DNA level, this CDR3 is encoded by other sequences in the same sample as well. The chain employs TRBV5-6 and TRBJ2-7; possibly TRBD1 for D (6 bases). The CDR3 is made up of 14 amino acids. Germline V CDR1 and CDR2: SGHDT, YYEEEE. Trimming took 1 base from V and 2 from J, leaving 10 bases between them. CDR3 in DNA: TGTGCCAGCAGCTTGCTGGACAGCACCTACGAGCAGTACTTC. It translates to CASSLLDSTYEQYF.

The rearrangement links TRBV27 to TRBJ2-7; TRBD2 aligns across 12 bases. With 2 bases clipped from V and 9 bases from J, the junction kept 5 bases outside the gene matches. Germline V gene data show CDR1 as MNHEY and CDR2 as SMNVEV (reference sequence). The CDR3 loop spans 14 amino acids. CDR3 loop: CASSLETSGSPQYF. The CDR3 region has the DNA TGTGCCAGCAGTTTAGAGACTAGCGGGAGCCCGCAGTACTTC.

This sequence joins TRBV6-1 and TRBJ2-7, with D uncertain. Trimming cost V 4 bases and J 3 bases, with 13 bases left between them. CDR3 length: 14 residues. Per the germline V gene, CDR1 is MNHNS and CDR2 is SASEGT. The CDR3 DNA reads as TGTGCCAGCAGTGCGTCCTTGACGAACTACGAGCAGTACTTC. As protein: CASSASLTNYEQYF.

Points on this clone: A read error may produce the germline difference seen at one junction end. The chain has TRBV11-2 and TRBJ2-1; 8 bases align to TRBD1. The CDR3 is made up of 14 amino acids. Germline CDR1 SGHAT, CDR2 FQNNGV. The CDR3: CASSSDVGQGLTIF. The DNA of the CDR3 is TGTGCCAGCAGCTCCGACGTCGGACAGGGATTAACGATCTTC.

V and J are TRBV6-1 and TRBJ2-1, with D perhaps given as TRBD1 or TRBD2 (6 bases each). V lost 4 bases and J 4 bases, leaving 14 bases between the germline ends. The CDR3 runs to 15 residues. Germline V gene sequence: CDR1 MNHNS, CDR2 SASEGT. CDR3: CASSGGTILYNEQFF. The DNA for the CDR3 is TGTGCCAGCAGTGGCGGGACAATACTATACAATGAGCAGTTCTTC.

The chain joins TRBV15 to TRBJ2-3; D possibly uses TRBD1 or TRBD2 (6 bases each). V was cut by 5 bases and J by 0 bases, with 12 bases left in between. Germline loops: CDR1 LNHNV, CDR2 YYDKDF (reference sequence). The CDR3 sequence is 15 residues long. The CDR3 coding sequence is TGTGCCACCAGCTCGGCGGGACACAGCACAGATACGCAGTATTTT. Translation gives CATSSAGHSTDTQYF.

This chain connects TRBV19 to TRBJ1-2, with 9 bases lining up with TRBD1. This CDR3 contains 14 residues. Germline trimming cut 4 bases from V and 3 bases from J; bases unmatched to any gene: 3. In germline, CDR1 is LNHDA, CDR2 SQIVND (reference sequence). Here the CDR3 DNA reads TGTGCCAGTAGTACCCGACAGGGGGACTATGGCTACACCTTC. Its translation is CASSTRQGDYGYTF.

The CDR3 DNA is TGTGCCAGCAGCCAAGTGGAAAGGGGTTTCTCTGGGGCCAACGTCCTGACTTTC. Its protein is CASSQVERGFSGANVLTF. V usage is TRBV14 and J usage is TRBJ2-6; D is perhaps TRBD1 (5 bases). This CDR3 region has 18 residues. The germline gives CDR1 SGHDN, CDR2 FVKESK. The V and J ends lost 1 base and 0 bases respectively, with 13 bases between them.